This note documents a single T cell receptor (beta chain) sequence. Antigen unknown. The repertoire was sequenced with immunoSEQ multiplex PCR; TCRdb's copy has only in-frame clones and lacks some. The table has approximately 720,000 clones, about two thirds seen once. This sample was taken from a study of shared clonotypes between healthy human individuals. Overall study results and limits: A handful of donors showed sharing of about 5.5% of naive CD4 clonotypes. Naive subsets tended to show greater estimated richness than memory subsets.

The CDR3 has 15 amino acids. V was pared by 6 bases and J by 4 bases, with 18 bases between. Germline lookup yields CDR1 SNHLY and CDR2 FYNNEI. The chain combines TRBV2 with TRBJ1-2; D is possibly TRBD1 (6 bases). The clonotype comes from a woman aged 25 to 39 in good health. The sequenced sample consisted of memory CD4+ T cells sorted from blood. Subset noted: CD45RA-negative fraction. The CDR3 loop is CASRRTDLQIYGYTF. As DNA, the CDR3 is TGTGCCAGCAGGAGGACAGACCTTCAGATCTATGGCTACACCTTC.